One and the same sample provided the 22 T cell receptor beta chains below, sequenced in a study of cytomegalovirus exposure and HLA in healthy donors. Primers for the PCR totalled 60 Vbeta and 13 Jbeta. Clones were sequenced by immunoSEQ multiplex PCR, and TCRdb holds only the in-frame ones, with some missing. In the table there are 60,000 or so clones, around 86% of which are singletons. Material for sequencing was PBMCs. These receptors were taken from a female donor in good health and CMV-seronegative.

The CDR3 nucleotides are TGTGCCAGCAGCTTTGCGGGCTTGAACACTGAAGCTTTCTTT. It specifies CASSFAGLNTEAFF. V and J are TRBV7-9 and TRBJ1-1; no definite D call. The V and J ends lost 3 bases and 0 bases respectively, with 8 bases between them. Per the germline V gene, CDR1 is SEHNR and CDR2 is FQNEAQ (reference sequence). The CDR3 runs to 14 residues.

This clone was seen a few times. CDR3 bases: TGTGCCAGCAGTTTAGAGGCCCCCAAGACAGGGATGAACACTGAAGCTTTCTTT. Protein sequence: CASSLEAPKTGMNTEAFF. The rearrangement uses TRBV27 and TRBJ1-1; TRBD1 aligns across 7 bases. Germline-derived CDR1 and CDR2 are MNHEY and SMNVEV (reference sequence). The CDR3 extends over 18 amino acids. V shed 2 bases, J shed 0 bases, and the junction held 12 bases outside the gene matches.

The J gene is TRBJ1-2, the V gene TRBV11-2; D unresolved. The CDR3 consists of 12 residues. V was shortened by 4 bases and J by 2 bases, with 5 bases between the two germline ends. Germline CDR1 is SGHAT and CDR2 is FQNNGV. CDR3 sequence reads: CASSSMNYGYTF. CDR3 DNA sequence: TGTGCCAGCAGCTCCATGAACTATGGCTACACCTTC. Supplemented by reference TRBV11-2 and TRBJ1-2, the full variable domain reads EAGVAQSPRYKIIEKRQSVAFWCNPISGHATLYWYQQILGQGPKLLIQFQNNGVVDDSQLPKDRFSAERLKGVDSTLKIQPAKLEDSAVYLCASSSMNYGYTFGSGTRLTVV.

This clone was seen once. This rearrangement joins TRBV5-5 to TRBJ1-1; TRBD1 matches at 7 bases. The CDR3 runs to 16 residues. J lost 2 bases, V lost 3 bases, and 10 bases had no gene match. Germline V lookup: CDR1 SGHKS, CDR2 YYEKEE (reference sequence). CDR3 sequence: CASSSEPDRVNTEAFF. CDR3 bases: TGTGCCAGCAGCTCAGAACCAGACAGGGTTAACACTGAAGCTTTCTTT.

V is TRBV28 and J is TRBJ1-6; 9 nucleotides align to TRBD1. After removal of 2 bases from V and 5 bases from J, the junction contained 1 base not matched to a gene. CDR3 size: 15 residues. The germline CDR1 and CDR2 sequences are MDHEN and SYDVKM. The CDR3 DNA reads TGTGCCAGCAGTTTAGGGGACAGGGATAATTCACCCCTCCACTTT. As protein: CASSLGDRDNSPLHF.

The chain employs TRBV6-5 and TRBJ2-3, with 12 bases lining up with TRBD2. The CDR3 is made up of 15 amino acids. Germline V lookup: CDR1 MNHEY, CDR2 SVGAGI. With 2 bases clipped from V and 4 bases from J, the junction kept 1 base outside the gene matches. CDR3: CASSYTSGGPDTQYF. The CDR3 region has the DNA TGTGCCAGCAGTTACACTAGCGGGGGGCCAGATACGCAGTATTTT.

The genes are TRBV28 and TRBJ1-5; 7 nucleotides line up with TRBD1. The CDR3 contains 16 residues. The germline V gene encodes CDR1 MDHEN and CDR2 SYDVKM. V shed 3 bases and J 6 bases; nucleotides not matched to a gene: 11. The DNA for the CDR3 is TGTGCCAGCAGTTTGGGGACAGCCATCTGGGGTCAGCCCCAGCATTTT. Its translation is CASSLGTAIWGQPQHF. The whole variable domain, remainder taken from reference TRBV28 and TRBJ1-5, is DVKVTQSSRYLVKRTGEKVFLECVQDMDHENMFWYRQDPGLGLRLIYFSYDVKMKEKGDIPEGYSVSREKKERFSLILESASTNQTSMYLCASSLGTAIWGQPQHFGDGTRLSIL.

This clone was seen only once. The chain carries TRBV18 and TRBJ2-1, with 7 bases matching TRBD1. V dropped 7 bases and J dropped 2; count of bases not matched to a gene: 8. The CDR3 is 15 residues long. CDR1 and CDR2 (germline): KGHSH, LQKENI. The CDR3 region has the DNA TGTGCCAGCTGCCCCCCCGGGACAGCCTACAATGAGCAGTTCTTC. Translation: CASCPPGTAYNEQFF.

The chain couples TRBV27 to TRBJ1-5; tentative D call: TRBD1 (5 bases). Germline-derived CDR1 and CDR2 are MNHEY and SMNVEV (reference sequence). The CDR3 spans 13 residues. Trimming removed 5 bases from V and 7 bases from J, with 12 bases in between. The CDR3 here is CASSTQGRQPQHF. The CDR3 nucleotides read TGTGCCAGCAGTACCCAGGGCAGGCAGCCCCAGCATTTT.

V is TRBV15 and J is TRBJ1-4; tentatively, D is TRBD1 (5 bases). The CDR3 totals 14 residues. V was cut by 5 bases and J by 6 bases, with 13 bases left in between. Germline-derived CDR1 and CDR2 are LNHNV and YYDKDF (reference sequence). CDR3 region: CATSVSWGDEKLFF. CDR3 sequence (DNA): TGTGCCACCAGCGTGAGTTGGGGCGATGAAAAACTGTTTTTT.

J is TRBJ1-6 and V is TRBV5-6; 9 positions agree with TRBD1. The CDR3 is 14 amino acids. V dropped 2 bases and J dropped 9; count of bases not matched to a gene: 3. Germline assignment: CDR1 SGHDT and CDR2 YYEEEE. The CDR3 DNA is TGTGCCAGCAGCTTTGGGACAGGGCGTTCACCCCTCCACTTT. Its protein product is CASSFGTGRSPLHF.

J is TRBJ1-2 and V is TRBV7-2; D is perhaps TRBD1 (6 bases). V was cut by 3 bases and J by 7 bases, with 15 bases left in between. This CDR3 is 14 amino acids long. Germline V gene data show CDR1 as SGHTA and CDR2 as FQGNSA. CDR3 sequence (DNA): TGTGCCAGCAGCTTCGAGACAGGCAGACTTGGCTACACCTTC. Translated, it gives CASSFETGRLGYTF.

The rearrangement uses TRBV4-3 and TRBJ1-1; 7 positions match TRBD1. The germline V gene has CDR1 LGHNA and CDR2 YSLEER. After removal of 1 base from V and 3 bases from J, the junction contained 8 bases not matched to a gene. The CDR3 has 16 residues. CDR3 in amino acids: CASSQGIEGADTEAFF. The CDR3 DNA reads as TGCGCCAGCAGCCAAGGTATTGAGGGGGCGGACACTGAAGCTTTCTTT.

The V call is TRBV5-8, the J call TRBJ2-6; no clear D gene. CDR1 and CDR2 from the germline V gene are SGHTS and YDEGEE. The CDR3 is 15 residues long. The V and J ends lost 1 base and 0 bases respectively, with 5 bases between them. Written as DNA, the CDR3 is TGTGCCAGCAGCTTGACCGGCTCTGGGGCCAACGTCCTGACTTTC. This translates into CASSLTGSGANVLTF. The entire variable domain, with the rest obtained from reference TRBV5-8 and TRBJ2-6, is as follows: EAGVTQSPTHLIKTRGQQATLRCSPISGHTSVYWYQQALGLGLQFLLWYDEGEERNRGNFPPRFSGRQFPNYSSELNVNALELEDSALYLCASSLTGSGANVLTFGAGSRLTVL.

J is TRBJ1-2 and V is TRBV18; no firm D call. The germline V gene has CDR1 KGHSH and CDR2 LQKENI. The CDR3 consists of 12 residues. Trimming cost V 2 bases and J 5 bases, with 6 bases left between them. The CDR3 protein is CASSPEGYGYTF. The CDR3 nucleotides read TGTGCCAGCTCACCAGAGGGTTATGGCTACACCTTC.

The chain links TRBV6-5 to TRBJ1-3; TRBD1 agrees at 8 bases. V trimming: 0 bases; J trimming: 0 bases; junction bases outside the gene matches: 1. This CDR3 has 16 residues. The V gene's germline CDR1 is MNHEY and CDR2 SVGAGI. In DNA form, the CDR3 reads TGTGCCAGCAGTTACTCAGGGACAGGCTCTGGAAACACCATATATTTT. The encoded protein is CASSYSGTGSGNTIYF.

The rearrangement links TRBV27 to TRBJ1-5, with D unclear. The V end lost 4 bases, the J end lost 7 bases, and 11 bases lay between the germline ends. Germline V gene lookup returns CDR1 MNHEY and CDR2 SMNVEV (reference sequence). The CDR3 spans 13 residues. In nucleotides, the CDR3 is TGTGCCAGCAGTTCGCGGGGTAACCAGCCCCAGCATTTT. Residues: CASSSRGNQPQHF.

The V call is TRBV9, the J call TRBJ2-1; the match to TRBD2 covers 8 bases. Germline V gives CDR1 SGDLS, CDR2 YYNGEE. The CDR3 is made up of 14 amino acids. Trimming removed 6 bases from V and 3 bases from J; junction bases left unmatched: 5. As DNA, the CDR3 is TGTGCCAGCAACCCGGGACTAGACTACAATGAGCAGTTCTTC. As protein: CASNPGLDYNEQFF.

This sequence joins TRBV7-3 and TRBJ2-2; TRBD1 aligns across 10 bases. CDR3 length: 16 amino acids. CDR1 is SGHTA, CDR2 FQGTGA, per germline. The J segment lost 4 bases and the V segment lost 2 bases, leaving 4 bases of the junction unmatched. The DNA of the CDR3 is TGTGCCAGCAGCTTACCCGGGACAGGGGCCACCGGGGAGCTGTTTTTT. Amino acid sequence: CASSLPGTGATGELFF.

The rearrangement uses TRBV6-1 and TRBJ1-6; D is unclear. Trimming removed 6 bases from V and 7 bases from J, with 16 bases in between. The CDR3 is made up of 15 amino acids. The V gene's germline CDR1 is MNHNS and CDR2 SASEGT. The CDR3: CASRAGGEGNSPLHF. The CDR3 coding sequence is TGTGCCAGCAGGGCGGGCGGGGAGGGAAATTCACCCCTCCACTTT.

J is TRBJ2-5 and V is TRBV7-9; a possible D gene is TRBD1 (5 bases). The CDR3 loop spans 14 amino acids. The V gene's germline CDR1 is SEHNR and CDR2 FQNEAQ (reference sequence). The V end lost 1 base, the J end lost 5 bases, and 11 bases lay between the germline ends. CDR3 loop: CASSLVRGKETQYF. The CDR3 nucleotides read TGTGCCAGCAGCTTAGTTAGGGGCAAGGAGACCCAGTACTTC.

The rearrangement links TRBV19 to TRBJ2-1, with D possibly matching TRBD1 (5 bases). Germline CDR1 LNHDA, CDR2 SQIVND (reference sequence). Between the trimmed V and J ends, which lost 7 bases and 9 bases, there was a span of 13 bases. The CDR3 sequence is 12 residues long. CDR3 amino acids: CASTGFSGEQFF. The CDR3 DNA sequence: TGTGCCAGTACAGGGTTTTCGGGTGAGCAGTTCTTC.